This T cell receptor beta chain comes out of a study of glioma-infiltrating T cells. Findings of the study overall: Tissue and blood shared very few CDR3 sequences. Gliomas, especially low-grade, showed above-expected tissue-blood divergence; non-neoplastic patients showed below.

This CDR3 has 15 amino acids. V lost 4 bases and J 1 base, leaving 11 bases between the germline ends. Germline lookup yields CDR1 LNHDA and CDR2 SQIVND (reference sequence). There are a few counts of this clonotype. Its antigen is currently unknown. TCR alpha and beta CDR3 regions were amplified from RNA using iRepertoire nested multiplex PCR. Tissue mRNA or PBMC total RNA, roughly 100-400 ng, went into one-step reverse transcription and amplification. Each CDR3 protein gets one entry after TCRdb re-called the multiplex PCR reads with MiXCR. The sample lists about 130,000 distinct CDR3 sequences, 24% seen once, with approximately 26% in the top ten.

The V and J genes are TRBV19 and TRBJ1-5; D uncertain. The clonotype comes from a human donor with low-grade glioma or glioblastoma, undergoing nonglioma brain surgery, or in good health (not recorded which). Sequenced sample: glioma tissue, nonneoplastic brain tissue, or PBMCs (not recorded which). The CDR3 spells CASSKGPSSNQPQHF. CDR3 sequence (DNA): TGTGCCAGTAGTAAGGGCCCATCGAGCAATCAGCCCCAGCATTTT.